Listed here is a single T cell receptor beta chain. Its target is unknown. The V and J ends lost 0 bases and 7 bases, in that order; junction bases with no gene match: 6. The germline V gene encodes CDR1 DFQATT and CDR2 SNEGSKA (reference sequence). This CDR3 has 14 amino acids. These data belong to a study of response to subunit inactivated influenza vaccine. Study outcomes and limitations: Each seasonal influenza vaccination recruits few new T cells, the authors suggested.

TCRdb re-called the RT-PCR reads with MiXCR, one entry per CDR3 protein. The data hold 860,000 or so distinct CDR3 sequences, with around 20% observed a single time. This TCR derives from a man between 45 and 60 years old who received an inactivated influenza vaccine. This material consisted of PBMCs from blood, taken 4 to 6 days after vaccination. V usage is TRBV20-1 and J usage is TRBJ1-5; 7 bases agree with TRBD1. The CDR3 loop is CSARDQGGLQPQHF. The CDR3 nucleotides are TGCAGTGCTAGAGATCAGGGGGGTTTGCAGCCCCAGCATTTT.